A selection of T cell receptor beta chains follows, all from one sample in a study of T cell responses to AZD1222 COVID-19 vaccine. Using immunoSEQ multiplex PCR, the repertoire was profiled, and TCRdb retains in-frame clones only, with some absent. The table lists 84,000 or so clones, under 95% of them singletons. This sample comprised peripheral blood, obtained on day 0 of MenACWY control vaccination. All receptors come from an adult in good health. CDR3s include the opening cysteine and the closing phenylalanine or tryptophan. A D gene is named only where the DNA matches it firmly. Size is stated for part of the rows, as once, few or many counts, or as a class when the clone is expanded.

TRBV5-1	NA	TRBJ2-3	NA	TGCGCCAGCAGCTTGTCTGGGGTCGCTAGCACAGATACGCAGTATTTT	CASSLSGVASTDTQYF
TRBV25-1	NA	TRBJ2-7	NA	TGTGCCAGCAGTCGGGGGCAACACGGGGAGCAGTACTTC	CASSRGQHGEQYF
TRBV12-3/TRBV12-4	NA	TRBJ2-7	NA	TGTGCCAGCAGTTTAGGGCAGTCCTACGAGCAGTACTTC	CASSLGQSYEQYF
TRBV5-1	NA	TRBJ1-1	TRBD1	TGCGCCAGCAGCTTGGGACAGGGGATGAACACTGAAGCTTTCTTT	CASSLGQGMNTEAFF
TRBV28	NA	TRBJ2-6	NA	TGTGCCAGCACTACCTCGGGGGCTGGGGCCAACGTCCTGACTTTC	CASTTSGAGANVLTF
TRBV20-1	NA	TRBJ2-5	NA	TGCAGTGCTAGTTCGGGAGAGACCCAGTACTTC	CSASSGETQYF
TRBV12-3/TRBV12-4	NA	TRBJ1-2	TRBD1	TGTGCCAGCACCAGGACAGGGGGCCCTGGCTACACCTTC	CASTRTGGPGYTF
TRBV6-5	NA	TRBJ1-3	TRBD1	TGTGCCAGCGGAGGCCAGACAGGGTCTGGAAACACCATATATTTT	CASGGQTGSGNTIYF
TRBV5-6	NA	TRBJ2-2	NA	TGTGCCAGCAGCCAAGGGACCTTTACCGGGGAGCTGTTTTTT	CASSQGTFTGELFF
TRBV5-4	NA	TRBJ2-3	TRBD1	TGTGCCAGCAGCTTGGAGTTACAGGGGGTTGGAGATACGCAGTATTTT	CASSLELQGVGDTQYF
TRBV5-1	NA	TRBJ1-6	TRBD1	TGCGCCAGCAACGAAGCAGGGGGCAATTCACCCCTCCACTTT	CASNEAGGNSPLHF
TRBV6-5	few	TRBJ1-1	NA	TGTGCCAGCCAGCAACAAGCGAACACTGAAGCTTTCTTT	CASQQQANTEAFF
TRBV20-1	NA	TRBJ1-2	NA	TGCAGTGCTAGTAGACTTTCCTATGGCTACACCTTC	CSASRLSYGYTF
TRBV29-1	NA	TRBJ1-2	TRBD1	TGCAGCGTAGCCCGGACAGGGAACTATGGCTACACCTTC	CSVARTGNYGYTF
TRBV7-9	NA	TRBJ2-1	NA	TGTGCCAGCAGCTTCAACAGGGACAATGAGCAGTTCTTC	CASSFNRDNEQFF
TRBV7-2	NA	TRBJ2-1	TRBD2	TGTGCCAGCAGCTTAGGGCCAGCGGGAGTTCAGTTCTTC	CASSLGPAGVQFF
TRBV19	NA	TRBJ1-1	NA	TGTGCCAGTAGTCTGGGTAGGGGGTACACTGAAGCTTTCTTT	CASSLGRGYTEAFF
TRBV28	NA	TRBJ2-5	TRBD1	TGTGCCAGTAATGAGGGGGCAAGGTTAGAGACCCAGTACTTC	CASNEGARLETQYF
TRBV11-2	NA	TRBJ2-7	NA	TGTGCCAGCAGCTTAGGGTGGCAGAGCTCCTACGAGCAGTACTTC	CASSLGWQSSYEQYF
TRBV29-1	NA	TRBJ2-1	NA	TGCAGCGTTGAAGGCCCCGGTGAGCAGTTCTTC	CSVEGPGEQFF
TRBV19	NA	TRBJ1-2	NA	TGTGCCAGTAGTACCTCTGGGTACTATGGCTACACCTTC	CASSTSGYYGYTF
TRBV28	NA	TRBJ2-2	NA	TGTGCCAGCAGTACCCTCGGGGGTTTGAACACCGGGGAGCTGTTTTTT	CASSTLGGLNTGELFF
TRBV11-2	NA	TRBJ2-1	NA	TGTGCCAGCAGCTTAGTGGGCTCGTACAATGAGCAGTTCTTC	CASSLVGSYNEQFF
TRBV20-1	NA	TRBJ1-6	NA	TGCAGTGCTAGTAGGCAAGTTGGCTATAATTCACCCCTCCACTTT	CSASRQVGYNSPLHF
TRBV24-1	NA	TRBJ2-7	NA	TGTGCCACCAGTGATGAGGGGCCCGAGCAGTACTTC	CATSDEGPEQYF
TRBV5-6	NA	TRBJ2-1	NA	TGTGCCAGCAGCCCCCGACTAGAAGATGAGCAGTTCTTC	CASSPRLEDEQFF
TRBV7-2	NA	TRBJ2-2	NA	TGTGCCAGCAGCTTTAATGACCTCAGCACCGGGGAGCTGTTTTTT	CASSFNDLSTGELFF
TRBV9	NA	TRBJ2-1	NA	TGTGCCAGCAGCGTAGATCTAGCCCAGACGGTCAATGAGCAGTTCTTC	CASSVDLAQTVNEQFF